These 22 T cell receptor beta chains came from one sample sequenced in a study of cytomegalovirus exposure and HLA in healthy donors. The PCR was carried out with 60 Vbeta primers and 13 Jbeta primers. Assay: immunoSEQ multiplex PCR; the TCRdb copy retains only in-frame clones and omits some. The sample is made up of 100,000 to 150,000 clones, and the top ten hold 1.5% to 1.9% of it. Sequenced material: PBMCs. These receptor sequences come from a woman between 35 and 50 years old in good health and CMV-seronegative.

The chain joins TRBV6-1 to TRBJ1-3; weak D call: TRBD1 (5 bases). CDR3 size: 15 residues. V lost 3 bases to trimming and J lost 0 bases, with 9 bases between them. The germline V gene encodes CDR1 MNHNS and CDR2 SASEGT. CDR3 in DNA: TGTGCCAGCAGTGAGGGACTGATCTCTGGAAACACCATATATTTT. Protein: CASSEGLISGNTIYF.

The gene calls are TRBV6-5 and TRBJ1-2; 8 nucleotides align to TRBD1. The CDR3 is 16 residues long. V gave up 3 bases and J gave up 3 bases; unmatched junction bases: 9. Germline CDR1 reads MNHEY; CDR2 reads SVGAGI. CDR3 nucleotide sequence: TGTGCCAGCAGTTATTACAATCAACAGGGGGACTATGGCTACACCTTC. It specifies CASSYYNQQGDYGYTF.

The genes are TRBV4-1 and TRBJ1-2, with TRBD1 as a possible D gene (6 bases). The germline V gene has CDR1 MGHRA and CDR2 YSYEKL. The CDR3 totals 14 residues. The V end was cut by 6 bases, the J end by 11 bases, with 22 bases between. CDR3 residues: CASSFFQGNSLYTF. In DNA, the CDR3 is TGCGCCAGCAGTTTTTTTCAGGGGAACTCCCTATACACCTTC.

This CDR3 is CASSHRQGGDYGYTF. The CDR3, as DNA: TGTGCCAGCAGCCACAGACAGGGAGGCGACTATGGCTACACCTTC. This sequence joins TRBV5-4 and TRBJ1-2; 7 positions agree with TRBD1. J gave up 3 bases and V 4 bases, and 9 bases lay outside the gene matches. There are 15 residues in the CDR3. Looked up from germline, CDR1 is SGHNT and CDR2 is YYREEE (reference sequence). Full variable domain (missing parts from reference TRBV5-4 and TRBJ1-2): ETGVTQSPTHLIKTRGQQVTLRCSSQSGHNTVSWYQQALGQGPQFIFQYYREEENGRGNFPPRFSGLQFPNYSSELNVNALELDDSALYLCASSHRQGGDYGYTFGSGTRLTVV.

As DNA, the CDR3 is TGTGCCACCCAAAGGGAGGGTCTTAACGAAAAACTGTTTTTT. Translating gives CATQREGLNEKLFF. This chain connects TRBV19 to TRBJ1-4; D unclear. CDR1 is LNHDA, CDR2 SQIVND, per germline (reference sequence). The CDR3 sequence is 14 residues long. V was shortened by 10 bases and J by 8 bases, with 20 bases between the two germline ends.

A remark on this clone: In this CDR3 the conserved last residue, phenylalanine or tryptophan, is missing, so a read error is likely. The genes are TRBV7-2 and TRBJ2-7, with 7 bases matching TRBD2. With V trimmed by 0 bases and J by 0 bases, 2 bases remained unmatched. This CDR3 spans 15 amino acids. CDR1 and CDR2 (germline): SGHTA, FQGNSA. CDR3 DNA sequence: TGTGCCAGCAGCTTAGCCGGGAGGAGCTCCTACGAGCAGTACCTC. It encodes CASSLAGRSSYEQYL.

The chain couples TRBV9 to TRBJ2-1, with 14 bases fitting TRBD2. The trim removed 6 bases at V and 4 bases at J, leaving 9 bases unmatched. This CDR3 contains 17 residues. Germline V lookup: CDR1 SGDLS, CDR2 YYNGEE. The CDR3 spells CASTRLAGGPRYNEQFF. The CDR3 nucleotides read TGTGCCAGCACCCGACTAGCGGGGGGGCCTAGGTACAATGAGCAGTTCTTC.

The rearrangement links TRBV4-1 to TRBJ2-1, with 10 bases matching TRBD1. The V gene's germline CDR1 is MGHRA and CDR2 YSYEKL. The CDR3 sequence is 16 residues long. V shed 10 bases, J shed 4 bases, and the junction held 13 bases outside the gene matches. The CDR3 bases are TGCGCCACCTTGAAGTCCGGGACAGGGGATTACAATGAGCAGTTCTTC. Translation gives CATLKSGTGDYNEQFF.

The chain couples TRBV2 to TRBJ2-2; a weak D match, TRBD2 (5 bases). Germline V gene sequence: CDR1 SNHLY, CDR2 FYNNEI. The V gene lost 7 bases and the J gene lost 3 bases, with 9 bases spanning the gap. The CDR3 covers 13 residues. In nucleotides, the CDR3 is TGTGCCAGCACGGGAACCTACACCGGGGAGCTGTTTTTT. It encodes CASTGTYTGELFF.

The chain uses TRBV2 and TRBJ1-1; the match to TRBD1 covers 9 bases. Germline V gives CDR1 SNHLY, CDR2 FYNNEI. The length of the CDR3 is 14 residues. After removal of 6 bases from V and 11 bases from J, the junction contained 13 bases not matched to a gene. The CDR3 loop is CASRYRGTGSLAFF. Written as DNA, the CDR3 is TGTGCCAGCAGGTATAGAGGGACAGGGAGTTTGGCTTTCTTT.

The chain combines TRBV5-4 with TRBJ2-7; D remains unclear. The CDR3 covers 13 residues. Germline-derived CDR1 and CDR2 are SGHNT and YYREEE (reference sequence). V was cut by 4 bases and J by 6 bases, with 14 bases left in between. In nucleotides, the CDR3 is TGTGCCAGCAGCCCTTACGGTAGTCGCGAGCAGTACTTC. Amino acid sequence: CASSPYGSREQYF.

The rearrangement joins TRBV6-1 to TRBJ1-3; TRBD1 matches at 8 bases. CDR1 and CDR2 (germline): MNHNS, SASEGT. J was trimmed by 5 bases and V by 1 base; bases with no gene match: 10. The CDR3 length is 17 residues. CDR3 sequence: CASSEGVGQVSRNTIYF. DNA for the CDR3: TGTGCCAGCAGTGAAGGTGTGGGACAGGTTTCACGAAACACCATATATTTT.

Of note for this clone: The same CDR3 also results from other DNA sequences found in this sample. The chain is built from TRBV4-1 and TRBJ1-2, with D maybe TRBD1 (5 bases). CDR1 and CDR2 from the germline V gene are MGHRA and YSYEKL. The CDR3 spans 13 residues. The V end was cut by 3 bases, the J end by 4 bases, with 9 bases between. The CDR3 loop reads CASSQGQGYGYTF. CDR3 bases: TGCGCCAGCAGCCAGGGGCAGGGCTATGGCTACACCTTC.

The V and J genes are TRBV4-2 and TRBJ2-5, with D perhaps matching TRBD1 (6 bases). The V gene's germline CDR1 is LGHNA and CDR2 YNFKEQ. The V end was cut by 4 bases, the J end by 13 bases, with 16 bases between. The CDR3 sequence is 12 residues long. The CDR3 coding sequence is TGTGCCAGCAGCCCTCCAGGGGCAGGGAGGTACTTC. This gives the protein CASSPPGAGRYF.

The J gene is TRBJ1-1, the V gene TRBV27; D is uncertain. Deletions cut 6 bases from V and 0 bases from J, with 8 bases between. From germline, CDR1 is MNHEY and CDR2 SMNVEV (reference sequence). This CDR3 spans 13 amino acids. CDR3 DNA: TGTGCCAGCAGGAGGCAAATGAACACTGAAGCTTTCTTT. It yields the protein CASRRQMNTEAFF.

V is TRBV5-1 and J is TRBJ2-2; possibly TRBD1 for D (8 bases). V lost 6 bases and J 4 bases, leaving 13 bases between the germline ends. This CDR3 has 14 residues. Germline V gene sequence: CDR1 SGHRS, CDR2 YFSETQ. Written as DNA, the CDR3 is TGCGCCAGCACACAGGGGGGGAGCACCGGGGAGCTGTTTTTT. Translating it yields CASTQGGSTGELFF.

The gene calls are TRBV4-3 and TRBJ2-6, with D unresolved. V lost 1 base to trimming and J lost 1 base, with 11 bases between them. The CDR3 length is 17 residues. CDR1 is LGHNA, CDR2 YSLEER, per germline. As DNA, the CDR3 is TGCGCCAGCAGCCAAGGAGGAACGGGTTCTGGGGCCAACGTCCTGACTTTC. It encodes CASSQGGTGSGANVLTF.

This chain links TRBV5-6 with TRBJ2-3, with 15 bases lining up with TRBD2. V shed 3 bases, J shed 5 bases, and the junction held 7 bases outside the gene matches. The CDR3 has 17 amino acids. Germline lookup yields CDR1 SGHDT and CDR2 YYEEEE. The CDR3 protein is CASSSGLAGGIRDTQYF. CDR3 nucleotide sequence: TGTGCCAGCAGCTCTGGACTAGCGGGGGGGATTAGAGATACGCAGTATTTT.

The rearrangement joins TRBV4-3 to TRBJ2-2, with a weak D call TRBD2 (5 bases). The CDR3 is 17 residues long. Deletions cut 0 bases from V and 0 bases from J, with 11 bases between. The germline gives CDR1 LGHNA, CDR2 YSLEER. CDR3 DNA: TGCGCCAGCAGCCAAGAAGCTACGGGATCGAACACCGGGGAGCTGTTTTTT. Protein product: CASSQEATGSNTGELFF.

The V and J genes are TRBV2 and TRBJ1-5; D might be TRBD1 (6 bases). Trimming removed 5 bases from V and 2 bases from J, with 10 bases in between. CDR3 length equals 14 residues. Germline CDR1 reads SNHLY; CDR2 reads FYNNEI. The CDR3 DNA reads as TGTGCCAGCAGTCTGACAGGCCGCAATCAGCCCCAGCATTTT. This translates into CASSLTGRNQPQHF.

The genes are TRBV28 and TRBJ1-1; D might be TRBD1 (6 bases). CDR1 is MDHEN, CDR2 SYDVKM, per germline. The CDR3 runs 16 residues. V was trimmed by 5 bases and J by 1 base, leaving 17 bases between them. The CDR3 DNA is TGTGCCAGCAGTCTCGGGACACGTCAAAGGAACACTGAAGCTTTCTTT. Translating it yields CASSLGTRQRNTEAFF.

The gene calls are TRBV19 and TRBJ2-6, with a possible D match to TRBD1 (6 bases). Looked up from germline, CDR1 is LNHDA and CDR2 is SQIVND (reference sequence). Trimming cost V 6 bases and J 2 bases, with 14 bases left between them. The CDR3 covers 16 residues. CDR3 protein: CASRSYRVAGANVLTF. In DNA, the CDR3 is TGTGCCAGTAGGTCGTACAGGGTGGCTGGGGCCAACGTCCTGACTTTC.